What follows are 8 T cell receptor beta chains derived from one specimen sequenced in a study of T-cell reconstitution after alpha-beta-depleted transplantation in children. During its preparation, the TCRbeta library received unique molecular identifiers. TCRdb reanalysed the PCR reads using MiXCR and keeps one entry per CDR3 protein. The sample yields 540,000 or so distinct CDR3 sequences, approximately 22% seen once. The material was PBMCs, mostly from graft donor cells, obtained 360 days after TCRalphabeta/CD19-depleted stem cell transplant. Source of these receptors: a boy in the first two years of life who had a stem cell transplant for acute myeloid leukemia, so the T cells may come from the graft donor.

V is TRBV18 and J is TRBJ2-7, with D perhaps matching TRBD2 (5 bases). Per germline, CDR1 KGHSH and CDR2 LQKENI. Trimming took off 3 bases at V and 7 bases at J, with 22 bases between the two ends. This CDR3 is 16 amino acids long. CDR3 in DNA: TGTGCCAGCTCACCCCTGGAGGCGGCGGCGGTAGGGGAGCAGTACGTC. Its protein is CASSPLEAAAVGEQYV.

This clonotype was counted a few times. This chain connects TRBV9 to TRBJ2-1; 7 bases agree with TRBD1. Germline values: CDR1 SGDLS, CDR2 YYNGEE. The CDR3 covers 15 residues. The V segment lost 4 bases and the J segment 5 bases; nucleotides outside the gene matches: 9. CDR3 residues: CASSHTGESHNEQFF. Written as DNA, the CDR3 is TGTGCCAGCAGCCATACAGGGGAAAGCCACAATGAGCAGTTCTTC.

The rearrangement links TRBV7-2 to TRBJ2-3; 9 bases fit TRBD1. Trimming cost V 5 bases and J 2 bases; bases outside gene matches: 8. The CDR3 is 16 residues long. CDR1 is SGHTA and CDR2 is FQGNSA in the germline V gene. The CDR3 region is CASSATGTGHTDTQYF. The CDR3 region has the DNA TGTGCCAGCAGCGCAACCGGGACAGGGCACACAGATACGCAGTATTTT.

This clonotype came up many times. The chain links TRBV29-1 to TRBJ2-3; D possibly corresponds to TRBD1 (6 bases). Germline loops: CDR1 SQVTM, CDR2 ANQGSEA. V dropped 7 bases and J dropped 3 bases, with 17 bases sitting between them. This CDR3 has 14 amino acids. The CDR3 is CSGRTARFTDTQYF. The CDR3 DNA is TGCAGCGGGCGGACAGCGCGATTTACAGATACGCAGTATTTT.

This chain links TRBV10-2 with TRBJ2-5; 9 bases match TRBD2. The V segment lost 3 bases and the J segment 3 bases; nucleotides outside the gene matches: 17. The germline V gene encodes CDR1 WSHSY and CDR2 SAAADI. The CDR3 is 19 amino acids. CDR3 DNA sequence: TGCGCCAGCAGTGATTCGGCGCTACTAGCGGGCCCCACGGAAGAGACCCAGTACTTC. This codes for CASSDSALLAGPTEETQYF.

This clonotype was observed a handful of times. The chain joins TRBV20-1 to TRBJ2-6, with D possibly matching TRBD1 (5 bases). V gave up 7 bases and J gave up 1 base, with 11 bases separating them. The germline V gene has CDR1 DFQATT and CDR2 SNEGSKA (reference sequence). The CDR3 extends over 14 amino acids. The CDR3 loop reads CSVADSSGANVLTF. The CDR3 DNA reads as TGCAGTGTCGCCGACAGTTCTGGGGCCAACGTCCTGACTTTC.

This clonotype was found many times. The chain joins TRBV9 to TRBJ2-1; possibly TRBD1 for D (6 bases). The CDR3 totals 15 residues. V shed 4 bases and J shed 6 bases, with 17 bases lying between them. Germline values: CDR1 SGDLS, CDR2 YYNGEE. The CDR3 region has the DNA TGTGCCAGCAGCCCCCGGCCAGGGGCGTTCAATGAGCAGTTCTTC. Translated: CASSPRPGAFNEQFF.

The table lists this clonotype with a few counts. The chain couples TRBV18 to TRBJ2-3; D is ambiguous. The V gene lost 3 bases and the J gene lost 1 base, with 5 bases spanning the gap. Germline V lookup: CDR1 KGHSH, CDR2 LQKENI. The CDR3 has 13 residues. CDR3 coding DNA: TGTGCCAGCTCACCTTTCGGCACAGATACGCAGTATTTT. Amino acids: CASSPFGTDTQYF.